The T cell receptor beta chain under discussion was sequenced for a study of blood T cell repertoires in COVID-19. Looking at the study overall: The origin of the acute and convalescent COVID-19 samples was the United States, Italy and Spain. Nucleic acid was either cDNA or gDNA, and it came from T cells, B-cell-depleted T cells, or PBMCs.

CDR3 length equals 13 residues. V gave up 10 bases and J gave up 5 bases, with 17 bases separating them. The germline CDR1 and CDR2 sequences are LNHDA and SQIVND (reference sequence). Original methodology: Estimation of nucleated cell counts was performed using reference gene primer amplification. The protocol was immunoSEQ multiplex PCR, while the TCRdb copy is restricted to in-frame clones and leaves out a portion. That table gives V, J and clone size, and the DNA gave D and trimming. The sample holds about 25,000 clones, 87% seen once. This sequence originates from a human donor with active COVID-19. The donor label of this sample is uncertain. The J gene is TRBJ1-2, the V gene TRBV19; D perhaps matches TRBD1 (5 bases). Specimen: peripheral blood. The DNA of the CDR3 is TGTGCCACGGAGCGGGACGGCTCATATGGCTACACCTTC. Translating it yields CATERDGSYGYTF. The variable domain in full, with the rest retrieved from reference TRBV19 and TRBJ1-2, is DGGITQSPKYLFRKEGQNVTLSCEQNLNHDAMYWYRQDPGQGLRLIYYSQIVNDFQKGDIAEGYSVSREKKESFPLTVTSAQKNPTAFYLCATERDGSYGYTFGSGTRLTVV.